This T cell receptor (beta chain) was profiled in a study of blood T cells in healthy people across ages. Study conclusions and caveats: Age showed a roughly linear inverse relationship with TCR beta diversity per million T cells. Greater diversity and more naive CD4+ cells were seen in long-lived donors than in aged donors.

Healthy Russian Caucasian donors spanned ages about 6 to 100 years. CDR1 and CDR2 (germline): SNHLY, FYNNEI. This CDR3 is 13 amino acids long. V lost 1 base to trimming and J lost 4 bases, with 7 bases between them. Regarding this clonotype: Its target is not known. This may be a read error, as it is one base from a much larger clone.

Using a J-beta primer mix together with a sample-barcoded 5' primer, a second PCR was run for roughly 6 to 12 cycles. TCRdb called the 5' RACE reads again in MiXCR, with one record for every CDR3 protein. The sample records roughly 650,000 distinct CDR3 sequences, roughly 30% being singletons. Sequencing used blood. The TCR was taken from a woman older than 75 in good health. The chain is built from TRBV2 and TRBJ1-2; D is unresolved. The CDR3 DNA reads TGTGCCAGCAGTGAAGACGGGTTCTATGGCTACACCTTC. Protein product: CASSEDGFYGYTF.